Listed here are 11 T cell receptor beta chains from one sample, sequenced in a study of identical twins. TCRdb itself ran the 5' RACE reads through MiXCR, one entry per CDR3 protein. Of roughly 1,500,000 distinct CDR3 sequences detected, about 30% appear once; the ten largest clones hold around 0.25%. Sequences were obtained from cord blood. Every receptor here comes from a newborn girl in good health.

In DNA form, the CDR3 reads TGTGCCAGCAGTCCGAGACTAGCGGGGGGTGAGCAGTTCTTC. It is translated as CASSPRLAGGEQFF. The chain carries TRBV12-3 or TRBV12-4 and TRBJ2-1; 13 positions agree with TRBD2. The V segment lost 5 bases and the J segment 9 bases; nucleotides outside the gene matches: 4. The CDR3 runs to 14 residues.

The chain is built from TRBV20-1 and TRBJ1-5; TRBD1 matches 7 bases. This CDR3 comprises 13 residues. Losses at the gene ends were 4 bases for V and 3 bases for J; bases not matched to a gene: 3. Germline CDR1 is DFQATT and CDR2 is SNEGSKA (reference sequence). The CDR3 loop reads CSATGTVNQPQHF. Written as DNA, the CDR3 is TGCAGTGCTACCGGGACAGTCAATCAGCCCCAGCATTTT.

In its sample, this clonotype was seen many times. The DNA for the CDR3 is TGCAGCGTTGTGCAGGCAAGGGGCTCCTACGAGCAGTACTTC. This translates into CSVVQARGSYEQYF. The rearrangement uses TRBV29-1 and TRBJ2-7; the D gene is possibly TRBD1 (5 bases). Looked up from germline, CDR1 is SQVTM and CDR2 is ANQGSEA. CDR3 length equals 14 residues. V gave up 4 bases and J gave up 0 bases, with 13 bases separating them.

The gene calls are TRBV6-1 and TRBJ2-1, with TRBD2 matching over 7 bases. The CDR3 is made up of 15 amino acids. Germline trimming cut 11 bases from V and 0 bases from J; bases unmatched to any gene: 10. The V gene's germline CDR1 is MNHNS and CDR2 SASEGT. The CDR3 sequence is CAGKQREDSYNEQFF. Written as DNA, the CDR3 is TGTGCCGGAAAACAGCGGGAAGACTCCTACAATGAGCAGTTCTTC.

This clonotype was detected a few times. The rearrangement uses TRBV20-1 and TRBJ2-1; possible D gene TRBD1, 5 bases. The CDR3 consists of 14 residues. Looked up from germline, CDR1 is DFQATT and CDR2 is SNEGSKA (reference sequence). V dropped 1 base and J dropped 4 bases, with 11 bases sitting between them. The CDR3 loop is CSARVSRVYNEQFF. In DNA form, the CDR3 reads TGCAGTGCTAGAGTTTCCAGGGTGTACAATGAGCAGTTCTTC.

This chain connects TRBV24-1 to TRBJ2-3; TRBD2 matches at 8 bases. The CDR3 loop spans 15 amino acids. Trimming took 5 bases from V and 4 from J; bases not matched to a gene: 7. CDR1 is KGHDR, CDR2 SFDVKD, per germline. The CDR3 DNA reads as TGTGCCACCAGTGTAAACGGGGGGGCCGCAGATACGCAGTATTTT. Translating it yields CATSVNGGAADTQYF.

This clonotype turned up a few times. V gene TRBV24-1 combines with J gene TRBJ2-1; D gene ambiguous. Germline CDR1 reads KGHDR; CDR2 reads SFDVKD. V was shortened by 5 bases and J by 1 base, with 14 bases between the two germline ends. This CDR3 has 16 amino acids. This CDR3 reads CATSVTSETSYNEQFF. In nucleotides, the CDR3 is TGTGCCACCAGTGTCACCAGCGAGACATCCTACAATGAGCAGTTCTTC.

This clonotype was counted between two and nine times. This chain joins TRBV3-1 and TRBJ2-7, with 11 bases aligning to TRBD2. V dropped 4 bases and J dropped 7; count of bases not matched to a gene: 12. Germline V CDR1 and CDR2: LGHDT, YNNKEL (reference sequence). The CDR3 spans 16 residues. The CDR3 loop is CASSPTASGGLNEQYF. Written as DNA, the CDR3 is TGTGCCAGCAGCCCGACAGCTAGCGGGGGGCTCAATGAGCAGTACTTC.

This chain connects TRBV3-1 to TRBJ2-7, with TRBD2 as a possible D gene (6 bases). The CDR3 consists of 15 residues. Trimming shortened V by 5 bases and J by 12 bases, and 26 bases separated the two germline ends. From germline, CDR1 is LGHDT and CDR2 YNNKEL (reference sequence). CDR3 DNA sequence: TGTGCCAGCAGCGCTCCCGGGACTTCCTCCTTAAAACGGTACTTC. Its protein is CASSAPGTSSLKRYF.

Worth noting for this clonotype: Its ends do not fully match the called genes, so a read error is possible. V gene TRBV7-2 combines with J gene TRBJ2-3; D possibly corresponds to TRBD2 (5 bases). Looked up from germline, CDR1 is SGHTA and CDR2 is FQGNSA. The CDR3 runs 12 residues. The CDR3 region is CASNLATDTQYF. CDR3 nucleotides: TGTGCCAGCAACTTAGCGACAGATACGCAGTATTTT.

The chain carries TRBV28 and TRBJ1-4, with D perhaps TRBD1 (5 bases). V gave up 7 bases and J gave up 2 bases, with 11 bases separating them. In germline, CDR1 is MDHEN, CDR2 SYDVKM. The CDR3 is 14 residues long. DNA for the CDR3: TGTGCCAGCACTATTGGGGGGACTAATGAAAAACTGTTTTTT. Amino acids: CASTIGGTNEKLFF.